This entry lists 2 T cell receptor beta chains sequenced from one sample in a study of OX40 agonist ivuxolimab in advanced cancers. Produced via immunoSEQ multiplex PCR; TCRdb's table is partial and in-frame only. The sample gives about 89,000 clones, about 92% of which show up once; around 0.25% is in the top ten. The material sequenced was CD4+ or CD8+ T cells sorted from blood, taken in a trial of the OX40 agonist ivuxolimab. The receptor source for this set is an adult with an advanced solid tumor such as melanoma, head and neck, liver or kidney cancer.

This CDR3 reads CASSAGTDYSPLHF. CDR3 DNA sequence: TGTGCCAGTAGTGCTGGGACAGATTATTCACCCCTCCACTTT. The chain carries TRBV19 and TRBJ1-6; 7 bases line up with TRBD1. CDR3 length: 14 residues. Germline V gene lookup returns CDR1 LNHDA and CDR2 SQIVND (reference sequence). The trim removed 5 bases at V and 8 bases at J, leaving 6 bases unmatched.

This clone was detected a few times. The rearrangement links TRBV7-3 to TRBJ2-7; TRBD2 might be the D (5 bases). The CDR3 totals 14 residues. V gave up 5 bases and J gave up 0 bases, with 11 bases separating them. The germline V gene encodes CDR1 SGHTA and CDR2 FQGTGA. The chain's CDR3 is CASSQTGISYEQYF. The CDR3 bases are TGTGCCAGCAGCCAAACCGGGATCTCCTACGAGCAGTACTTC.